The source of this TCR beta chain is a study of shared clonotypes between healthy human individuals. There were only Caucasian adults among the donors, and all lived in Nashville, Tennessee. CD4+ cells underwent separation, giving CD45RA+ naive and CD45RA-negative memory subsets. Original data processing: Owing to the provision of junction-only sequences devoid of quality scores by immunoSEQ, filtering differed. The table came from immunoSEQ multiplex PCR; TCRdb's copy has only in-frame clones and leaves some out. The V and J calls and the clone size are those of that table, but D and trimming were determined from the DNA. The sample records some 1.4 million clones, roughly 96% being singletons. With V trimmed by 3 bases and J by 6 bases, 9 bases remained unmatched. From germline, CDR1 is SGDLS and CDR2 YYNGEE. This CDR3 comprises 15 residues.

The sequenced material came from naive CD4+ T cells sorted from blood. Subset described: CD45RA+ positively selected. This sequence joins TRBV9 and TRBJ2-1; 7 bases map to TRBD2. The TCR originated in a man aged 25-40 years in good health. The CDR3 loop is CASSARTSNGNEQFF. The CDR3 DNA reads as TGTGCCAGCAGCGCTCGGACTAGTAATGGCAATGAGCAGTTCTTC.